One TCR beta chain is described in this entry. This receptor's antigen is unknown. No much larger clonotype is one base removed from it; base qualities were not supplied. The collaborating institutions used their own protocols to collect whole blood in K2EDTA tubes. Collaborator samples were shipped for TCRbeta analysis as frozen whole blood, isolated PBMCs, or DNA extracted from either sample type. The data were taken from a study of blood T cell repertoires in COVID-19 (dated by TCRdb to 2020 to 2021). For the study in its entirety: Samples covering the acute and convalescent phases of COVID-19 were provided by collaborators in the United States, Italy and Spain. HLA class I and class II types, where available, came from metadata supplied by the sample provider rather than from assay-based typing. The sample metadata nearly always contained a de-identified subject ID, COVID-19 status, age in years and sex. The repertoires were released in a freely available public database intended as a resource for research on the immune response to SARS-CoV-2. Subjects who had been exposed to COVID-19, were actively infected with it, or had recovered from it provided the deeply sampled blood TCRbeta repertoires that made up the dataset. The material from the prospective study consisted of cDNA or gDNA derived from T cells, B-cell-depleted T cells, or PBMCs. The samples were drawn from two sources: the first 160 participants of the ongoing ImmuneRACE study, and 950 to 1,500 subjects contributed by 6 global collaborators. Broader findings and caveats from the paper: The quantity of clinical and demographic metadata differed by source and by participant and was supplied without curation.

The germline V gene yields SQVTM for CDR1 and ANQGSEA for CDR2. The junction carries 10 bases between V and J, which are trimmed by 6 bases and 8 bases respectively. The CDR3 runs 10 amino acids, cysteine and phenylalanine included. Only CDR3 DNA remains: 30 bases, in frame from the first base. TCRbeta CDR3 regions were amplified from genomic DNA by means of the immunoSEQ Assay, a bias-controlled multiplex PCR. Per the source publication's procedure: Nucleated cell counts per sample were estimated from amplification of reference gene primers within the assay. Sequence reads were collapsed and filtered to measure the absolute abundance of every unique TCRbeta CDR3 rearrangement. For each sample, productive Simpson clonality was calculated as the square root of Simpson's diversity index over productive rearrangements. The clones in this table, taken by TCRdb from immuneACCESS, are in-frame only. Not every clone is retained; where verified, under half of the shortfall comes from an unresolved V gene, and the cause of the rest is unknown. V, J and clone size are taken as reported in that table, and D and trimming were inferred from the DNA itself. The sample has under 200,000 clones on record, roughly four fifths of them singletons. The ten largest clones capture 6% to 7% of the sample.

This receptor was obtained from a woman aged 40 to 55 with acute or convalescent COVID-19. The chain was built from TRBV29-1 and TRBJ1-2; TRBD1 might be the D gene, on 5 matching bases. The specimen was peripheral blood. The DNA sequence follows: TGCAGCGTGGGGCAAAACGGCTACACCTTC. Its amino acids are CSVGQNGYTF.